Each of the 14 T cell receptor beta chains below was sequenced from the same sample in a study of response to subunit inactivated influenza vaccine. TCRdb reprocessed the RT-PCR reads with MiXCR, giving one entry per CDR3 protein. The sample lists approximately 500,000 distinct CDR3 sequences; 10% to 15% were seen once. Sequences were derived from PBMCs from blood, sampled about 6 weeks after vaccination. All receptors come from a man in his fifties who received an inactivated influenza vaccine.

This sequence joins TRBV12-3 or TRBV12-4 and TRBJ2-1, with TRBD2 matching 7 bases. The length of the CDR3 is 14 residues. V lost 7 bases and J lost 0; bases outside the gene matches: 3. The CDR3 is CASTSGGSYNEQFF. The CDR3 DNA sequence: TGTGCCAGCACTTCGGGGGGCTCCTACAATGAGCAGTTCTTC.

The sample holds a few counts of this clonotype. The chain is built from TRBV20-1 and TRBJ1-1; 7 bases are a match to TRBD1. The CDR3 consists of 17 residues. Looked up from germline, CDR1 is DFQATT and CDR2 is SNEGSKA (reference sequence). Losses at the gene ends were 2 bases for V and 6 bases for J; bases not matched to a gene: 18. This CDR3 is CSARPSGTALLIAEAFF. The CDR3 coding sequence is TGCAGTGCTAGACCATCCGGGACAGCTCTACTGATCGCTGAAGCTTTCTTT.

This clonotype was recorded many times. This chain uses TRBV11-1 with TRBJ2-1; D is undetermined. The germline V gene has CDR1 SGHAT and CDR2 FQDESV (reference sequence). The CDR3 contains 19 residues. With 1 base removed from V and 0 bases from J, the gap between germline ends came to 19 bases. CDR3 in DNA: TGTGCCAGCAGCTTAGGGTTGGCTGCCCGAAGTAGCTCCTACAATGAGCAGTTCTTC. It specifies CASSLGLAARSSSYNEQFF.

This clonotype has a handful of counts. The chain recombines TRBV6-5 with TRBJ2-7; no firm D call. Germline-derived CDR1 and CDR2 are MNHEY and SVGAGI. The CDR3 extends over 16 amino acids. Between the trimmed V and J ends, which lost 2 bases and 2 bases, there was a span of 16 bases. The CDR3 protein is CASSYIPAGRPYEQYF. The CDR3 bases are TGTGCCAGCAGTTACATTCCGGCAGGACGTCCCTACGAGCAGTACTTC.

This clonotype was counted many times. The V and J genes are TRBV29-1 and TRBJ2-7; D remains ambiguous. Germline V gene lookup returns CDR1 SQVTM and CDR2 ANQGSEA. The V gene lost 3 bases and the J gene lost 3 bases, with 6 bases spanning the gap. The CDR3 contains 11 residues. For the CDR3, the DNA is TGCAGCGTTGATATAGACTACGAGCAGTACTTC. Translation: CSVDIDYEQYF.

This clonotype was found a few times. This chain joins TRBV29-1 and TRBJ2-7; D uncertain. Germline V gives CDR1 SQVTM, CDR2 ANQGSEA. The V end lost 0 bases, the J end lost 4 bases, and 10 bases lay between the germline ends. This CDR3 is 13 amino acids long. In DNA, the CDR3 is TGCAGCGTTGAAGATCGTGCCCGGTACGAGCAGTACTTC. Translation: CSVEDRARYEQYF.

This clonotype was found once. This chain links TRBV28 with TRBJ2-3, with D perhaps being TRBD1 or TRBD2 (6 bases each). CDR1 and CDR2 (germline): MDHEN, SYDVKM. Trimming left V 8 bases short and J 0 bases short, with 15 bases between. The CDR3 spans 15 residues. The CDR3 region has the DNA TGTGCCAGCGGGGGGCCAGCCCTAAGCACAGATACGCAGTATTTT. Protein: CASGGPALSTDTQYF.

The rearrangement uses TRBV27 and TRBJ2-3, with D tentatively TRBD1 or TRBD2 (5 bases each). The CDR3 covers 12 residues. The V end was cut by 6 bases, the J end by 5 bases, with 9 bases between. CDR1 and CDR2 (germline): MNHEY, SMNVEV (reference sequence). The CDR3 region is CASSPGRDTQYF. In nucleotides, the CDR3 is TGTGCCAGCAGCCCAGGGAGAGATACGCAGTATTTT.

This clonotype showed up many times. This chain links TRBV6-1 with TRBJ2-7, with 10 bases fitting TRBD2. Germline CDR1 and CDR2: MNHNS and SASEGT. The CDR3 has 15 amino acids. V lost 5 bases and J lost 2; bases outside the gene matches: 6. DNA of the CDR3: TGTGCCAGCAGTCCGGAGCGGGAGGGCCCCTACGAGCAGTACTTC. Translation gives CASSPEREGPYEQYF.

In DNA, the CDR3 is TGTGCCAGCAGCTCGCAGGGGGGTGGATCTGGGGCCAACGTCCTGACTTTC. It codes for CASSSQGGGSGANVLTF. The rearrangement uses TRBV7-8 and TRBJ2-6; tentatively, D is TRBD1 (7 bases). Germline V gene sequence: CDR1 SGHVS, CDR2 FQNEAQ. The CDR3 has 17 residues. Trimming cost V 4 bases and J 1 base, with 14 bases left between them.

This clonotype was seen many times. DNA of the CDR3: TGTGCCAGCAGCGGCGTGGGACATGGTAAAAACACCATATATTTT. Its translation is CASSGVGHGKNTIYF. The chain joins TRBV11-2 to TRBJ1-3, with a tentative D call TRBD1 (6 bases). Trimming took 5 bases from V and 6 from J, leaving 17 bases between them. This CDR3 spans 15 amino acids. CDR1 is SGHAT, CDR2 FQNNGV, per germline.

The CDR3 sequence is CASSVDGQVTDTQYF. CDR3 bases: TGTGCCAGCAGCGTAGATGGACAGGTCACAGATACGCAGTATTTT. The rearrangement joins TRBV9 to TRBJ2-3, with 7 nucleotides matching TRBD1. Per the germline V gene, CDR1 is SGDLS and CDR2 is YYNGEE. J was trimmed by 2 bases and V by 0 bases; bases with no gene match: 3. The CDR3 spans 15 residues.

This clonotype was detected only once. The rearrangement joins TRBV3-1 to TRBJ2-1; 9 bases map to TRBD1. This CDR3 has 15 amino acids. Trimming cost V 3 bases and J 3 bases; bases outside gene matches: 3. Germline V CDR1 and CDR2: LGHDT, YNNKEL (reference sequence). The CDR3 region has the DNA TGTGCCAGCAGCCATTCGGGACAGGGCTACAATGAGCAGTTCTTC. This codes for CASSHSGQGYNEQFF.

The chain uses TRBV7-8 and TRBJ2-1; 12 bases are shared with TRBD2. Unmatched junction bases numbered 11, after V lost 5 bases and J lost 6 bases. Germline V lookup: CDR1 SGHVS, CDR2 FQNEAQ. The CDR3 loop spans 17 amino acids. The CDR3 reads CASSLYGTSGRSNEQFF. Here the CDR3 DNA reads TGTGCCAGCAGCCTTTATGGAACTAGCGGGAGGAGCAATGAGCAGTTCTTC. The whole variable domain, remainder taken from reference TRBV7-8 and TRBJ2-1, is GAGVSQSPRYKVAKRGQDVALRCDPISGHVSLFWYQQALGQGPEFLTYFQNEAQLDKSGLPSDRFFAERPEGSVSTLKIQRTQQEDSAVYLCASSLYGTSGRSNEQFFGPGTRLTVL.